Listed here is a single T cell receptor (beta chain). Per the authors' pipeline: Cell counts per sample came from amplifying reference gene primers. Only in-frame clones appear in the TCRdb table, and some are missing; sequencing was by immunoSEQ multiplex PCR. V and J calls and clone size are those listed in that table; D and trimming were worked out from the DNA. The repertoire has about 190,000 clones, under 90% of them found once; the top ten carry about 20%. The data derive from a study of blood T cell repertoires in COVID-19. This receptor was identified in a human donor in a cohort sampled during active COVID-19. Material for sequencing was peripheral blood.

In nucleotides, the CDR3 is TGTGCCATCAGTGAAAATCCGGGACAGGGGAACGAAAAACTGTTTTTT. Protein product: CAISENPGQGNEKLFF. The chain links TRBV10-3 to TRBJ1-4; TRBD1 matches at 10 bases. Germline trimming cut 3 bases from V and 8 bases from J; bases unmatched to any gene: 9. From germline, CDR1 is ENHRY and CDR2 SYGVKD. This CDR3 is built from 16 residues.